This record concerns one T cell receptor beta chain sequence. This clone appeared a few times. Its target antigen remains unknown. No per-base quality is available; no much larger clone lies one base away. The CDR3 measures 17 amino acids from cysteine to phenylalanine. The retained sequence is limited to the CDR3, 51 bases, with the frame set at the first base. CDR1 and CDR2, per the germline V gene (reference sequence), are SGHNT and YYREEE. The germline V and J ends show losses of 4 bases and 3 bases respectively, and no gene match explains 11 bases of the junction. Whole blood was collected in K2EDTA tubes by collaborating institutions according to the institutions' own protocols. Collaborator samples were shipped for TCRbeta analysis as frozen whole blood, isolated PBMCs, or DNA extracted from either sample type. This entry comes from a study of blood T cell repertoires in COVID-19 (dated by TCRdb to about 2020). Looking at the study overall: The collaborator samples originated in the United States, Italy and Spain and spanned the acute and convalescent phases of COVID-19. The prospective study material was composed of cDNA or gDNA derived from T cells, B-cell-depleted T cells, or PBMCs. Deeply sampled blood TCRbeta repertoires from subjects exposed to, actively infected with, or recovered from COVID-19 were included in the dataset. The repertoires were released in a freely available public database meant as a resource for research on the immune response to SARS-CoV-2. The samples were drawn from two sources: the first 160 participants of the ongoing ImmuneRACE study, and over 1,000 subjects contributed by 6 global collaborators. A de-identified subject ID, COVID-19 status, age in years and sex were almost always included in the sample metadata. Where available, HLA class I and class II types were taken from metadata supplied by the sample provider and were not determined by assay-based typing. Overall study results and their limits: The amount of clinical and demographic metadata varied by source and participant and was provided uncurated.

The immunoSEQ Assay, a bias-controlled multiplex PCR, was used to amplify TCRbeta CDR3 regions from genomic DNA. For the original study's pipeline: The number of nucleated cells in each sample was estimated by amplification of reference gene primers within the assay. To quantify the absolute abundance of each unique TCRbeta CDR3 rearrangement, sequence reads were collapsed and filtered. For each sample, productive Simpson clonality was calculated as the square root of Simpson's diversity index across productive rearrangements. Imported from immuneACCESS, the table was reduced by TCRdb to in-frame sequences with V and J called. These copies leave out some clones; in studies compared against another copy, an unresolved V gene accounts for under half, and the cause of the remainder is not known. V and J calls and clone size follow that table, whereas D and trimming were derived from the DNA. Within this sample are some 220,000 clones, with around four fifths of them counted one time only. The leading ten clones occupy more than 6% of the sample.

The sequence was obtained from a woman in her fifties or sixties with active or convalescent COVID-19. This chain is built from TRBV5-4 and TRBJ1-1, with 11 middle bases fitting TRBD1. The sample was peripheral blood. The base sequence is TGTGCCAGCAGCAGGGGGACAGGGGGGGCTGTCGACACTGAAGCTTTCTTT. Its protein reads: CASSRGTGGAVDTEAFF. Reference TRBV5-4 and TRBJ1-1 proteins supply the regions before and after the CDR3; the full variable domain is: ETGVTQSPTHLIKTRGQQVTLRCSSQSGHNTVSWYQQALGQGPQFIFQYYREEENGRGNFPPRFSGLQFPNYSSELNVNALELDDSALYLCASSRGTGGAVDTEAFFGQGTRLTVV.